This T cell receptor (beta chain) appears in the sequencing data of a study of T cells in Graves' hyperthyroidism and ophthalmopathy. The CDR3 totals 14 residues. The ends were cut back, 7 bases at V and 7 bases at J, with 16 bases in the middle. Germline CDR1 KGHDR, CDR2 SFDVKD. On this clonotype itself: No antigen is known for it.

Inclusion characteristics of ophthalmopathy patients comprised a Clinical Activity Score of at least 3, a NOSPECS grade of at least 4, and duration under 3 months. Researchers amplified the TCR beta CDR3 regions from RNA transcripts. Using the HTBI primer set, a first-round RT-PCR was run on the TCR CDR3. TCRdb fed the multiplex PCR reads into MiXCR, producing one record per CDR3 protein. The sample consists of 300,000 to 400,000 distinct CDR3 sequences, roughly 14% of them appearing once. Study-level results: Blood held most thyroid clonotypes expanded above 0.001 frequency.

The V and J genes are TRBV24-1 and TRBJ1-5, with a weak D call TRBD1 (6 bases). The origin of this receptor is a woman aged 25 to 45 with Graves' ophthalmopathy. Sample: blood. CDR3 DNA: TGTGCCACCAGCCGGCCAGGGGAAGGCCAGCCCCAGCATTTT. Residues: CATSRPGEGQPQHF.